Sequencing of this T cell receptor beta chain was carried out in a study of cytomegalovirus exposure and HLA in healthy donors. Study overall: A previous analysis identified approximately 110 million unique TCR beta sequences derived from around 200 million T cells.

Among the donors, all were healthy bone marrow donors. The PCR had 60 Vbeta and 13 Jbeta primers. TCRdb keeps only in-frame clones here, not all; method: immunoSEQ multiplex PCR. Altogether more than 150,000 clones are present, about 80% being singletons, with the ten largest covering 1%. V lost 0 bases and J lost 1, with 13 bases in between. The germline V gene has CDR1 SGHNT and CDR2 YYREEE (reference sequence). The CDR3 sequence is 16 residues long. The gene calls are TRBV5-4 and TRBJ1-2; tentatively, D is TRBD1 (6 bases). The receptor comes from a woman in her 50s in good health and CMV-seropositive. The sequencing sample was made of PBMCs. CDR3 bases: TGTGCCAGCAGCTTGGGGGCAAGGGGGAGTAACTATGGCTACACCTTC. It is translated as CASSLGARGSNYGYTF.